Following are 20 T cell receptor beta chains from one sample sequenced in a study of human T cells and chemical hapten exposure. As to time point: pre-sensitization, week 0. Indicated treatment: therapeutic diphenylcyclopropenone sensitization with weekly scalp DPC. MiXCR, run by TCRdb on the RACE reads, gives a single entry per CDR3 protein. The sample has approximately 370,000 distinct CDR3 sequences; 4.5% to 5.5% are singletons. This specimen consisted of whole blood, obtained in connection with sensitization to the hapten diphenylcyclopropenone (DPC). The origin of the receptors is a woman younger than 35 with alopecia areata. Some clones in this sample may be carry-over from other donors' samples.

This clonotype was picked up many times. The chain joins TRBV11-2 to TRBJ1-3; TRBD1 might be the D (5 bases). Germline V lookup: CDR1 SGHAT, CDR2 FQNNGV. Between the trimmed V and J ends, which lost 10 bases and 2 bases, there was a span of 12 bases. This CDR3 spans 13 amino acids. This CDR3 reads CATAPGPGNTIYF. The CDR3 nucleotides are TGTGCCACCGCCCCGGGGCCTGGAAACACCATATATTTT.

To note about this clonotype: An end of the junction differs from the germline gene, which may be a read error. This chain connects TRBV20-1 to TRBJ2-3, with 11 nucleotides matching TRBD2. This CDR3 is built from 14 residues. CDR1 DFQATT and CDR2 SNEGSKA come from the germline V gene (reference sequence). Written as DNA, the CDR3 is TGCAGTGGCGATGATAGCGGGGGGGTGAATACGCAGTGTTTT. Its protein is CSGDDSGGVNTQCF.

In its sample, this clonotype was seen a few times. This chain links TRBV2 with TRBJ2-2, with D unresolved. This CDR3 is 13 amino acids long. V lost 6 bases and J 4 bases, leaving 9 bases between the germline ends. Germline CDR1 SNHLY, CDR2 FYNNEI. CDR3 sequence reads: CASSLTVTGELFF. In DNA form, the CDR3 reads TGTGCCAGCAGCCTCACGGTCACCGGGGAGCTGTTTTTT.

The V gene is TRBV4-3, the J gene TRBJ1-6; 7 nucleotides match TRBD1. Trimming took 4 bases from V and 5 from J; bases not matched to a gene: 8. Germline lookup yields CDR1 LGHNA and CDR2 YSLEER. The CDR3 loop spans 16 amino acids. CDR3 loop: CASSPVGTANNSPLHF. The DNA for the CDR3 is TGCGCCAGCAGCCCTGTGGGGACAGCAAATAATTCACCCCTCCACTTT.

This clonotype was seen a handful of times. V usage is TRBV5-1 and J usage is TRBJ1-1; D not certain. CDR3 length: 15 residues. Germline V lookup: CDR1 SGHRS, CDR2 YFSETQ. The V and J ends lost 0 bases and 0 bases respectively, with 9 bases between them. CDR3 amino acids: CASSLGAGVNTEAFF. The CDR3 DNA is TGCGCCAGCAGCTTGGGAGCAGGTGTGAACACTGAAGCTTTCTTT.

This clonotype was seen at least ten times. The chain uses TRBV29-1 and TRBJ2-5, with TRBD1 identical over 8 bases. Germline trimming cut 3 bases from V and 9 bases from J; bases unmatched to any gene: 12. Germline values: CDR1 SQVTM, CDR2 ANQGSEA. This CDR3 has 14 residues. The CDR3 DNA is TGCAGCGTTGAGGACAGGGAGTCTTTCGAGGCCCAGTACTTC. It specifies CSVEDRESFEAQYF.

In its sample, this clonotype was seen many times. This sequence joins TRBV27 and TRBJ2-1, with 8 bases aligning to TRBD1. The J segment lost 1 base and the V segment lost 5 bases, leaving 22 bases of the junction unmatched. This CDR3 contains 21 residues. CDR1 MNHEY and CDR2 SMNVEV come from the germline V gene (reference sequence). The CDR3 region has the DNA TGTGCCAGCAGTCCTGACTTTCCGCATCAACAGGGGGACATTTCCTACAATGAGCAGTTCTTC. It is translated as CASSPDFPHQQGDISYNEQFF.

This clonotype was found many times. V is TRBV27 and J is TRBJ2-6; TRBD1 matches 8 bases. The V and J ends lost 5 bases and 1 base, in that order; junction bases with no gene match: 19. The CDR3 is 21 amino acids. The germline V gene has CDR1 MNHEY and CDR2 SMNVEV (reference sequence). The DNA for the CDR3 is TGTGCCAGCAGTGCAAGTCCCATCCAGGGGGCGGCGGAGTCTGGGGCCAACGTCCTGACTTTC. This codes for CASSASPIQGAAESGANVLTF.

The gene calls are TRBV14 and TRBJ1-2, with D unclear. V was cut by 0 bases and J by 4 bases, with 9 bases left in between. Looked up from germline, CDR1 is SGHDN and CDR2 is FVKESK. The CDR3 contains 14 residues. The CDR3 here is CASSQDSGLYGYTF. The CDR3 bases are TGTGCCAGCAGCCAAGATTCGGGCCTCTATGGCTACACCTTC.

This clonotype was seen a few times. The V call is TRBV7-2, the J call TRBJ2-1; a weak D match, TRBD2 (6 bases). Germline CDR1 reads SGHTA; CDR2 reads FQGNSA. The CDR3 has 15 residues. Trimming stripped 3 bases from V and 5 bases from J, with 14 bases between. This CDR3 reads CASSLWLAQNNEQFF. The CDR3 DNA follows: TGTGCCAGCAGCTTGTGGCTAGCGCAGAACAATGAGCAGTTCTTC.

The V gene is TRBV29-1, the J gene TRBJ1-2; D is perhaps TRBD1 (5 bases). Trimming took off 5 bases at V and 2 bases at J, with 9 bases between the two ends. This CDR3 contains 12 residues. Germline loops: CDR1 SQVTM, CDR2 ANQGSEA. In DNA form, the CDR3 reads TGCAGCGTTCGACAGTCAAACTATGGCTACACCTTC. Its translation is CSVRQSNYGYTF.

Only a few counts were recorded for this clonotype. The CDR3 spells CASGLVLGQSLTEAFF. The DNA for the CDR3 is TGTGCTAGTGGTTTGGTACTGGGACAGAGCCTTACTGAAGCTTTCTTT. The chain recombines TRBV12-5 with TRBJ1-1, with 7 bases identical to TRBD1. Germline V CDR1 and CDR2: LGHNT, FRNRAP. J was trimmed by 5 bases and V by 0 bases; bases with no gene match: 9. The CDR3 runs 16 residues.

At least ten counts were recorded for this clonotype. The chain carries TRBV29-1 and TRBJ2-3; D might be TRBD1 (7 bases). The CDR3 consists of 14 residues. Trimming stripped 4 bases from V and 2 bases from J, with 13 bases between. Germline assignment: CDR1 SQVTM and CDR2 ANQGSEA. CDR3 DNA: TGCAGCGTTGGACAGGGAGGACTCACAGATACGCAGTATTTT. As protein: CSVGQGGLTDTQYF.

J is TRBJ1-2 and V is TRBV10-3; maybe TRBD1 (6 bases). This CDR3 spans 15 amino acids. Germline V gene data show CDR1 as ENHRY and CDR2 as SYGVKD. Trimming stripped 6 bases from V and 3 bases from J, with 17 bases between. The CDR3 reads CAISDWDIQDYGYTF. The CDR3 nucleotides are TGTGCCATCAGCGACTGGGACATCCAGGACTATGGCTACACCTTC.

The gene calls are TRBV6-2 or TRBV6-3 and TRBJ2-3; TRBD2 matches 9 bases. Trimming removed 7 bases from V and 6 bases from J; junction bases left unmatched: 11. There are 15 residues in the CDR3. The germline gives CDR1 MNHEY, CDR2 SVGEGT. CDR3: CASTQRGALLDTQYF. The CDR3 DNA reads as TGTGCCAGCACGCAGCGGGGGGCCCTCTTGGATACGCAGTATTTT.

The genes are TRBV15 and TRBJ2-3; D is undetermined. Germline-derived CDR1 and CDR2 are LNHNV and YYDKDF (reference sequence). This CDR3 has 13 residues. Trimming took off 0 bases at V and 5 bases at J, with 6 bases between the two ends. CDR3 DNA: TGTGCCACCAGCAGAGATAAGCTAGATACGCAGTATTTT. Its protein product is CATSRDKLDTQYF.

The gene calls are TRBV20-1 and TRBJ1-4; 7 nucleotides align to TRBD1. Looked up from germline, CDR1 is DFQATT and CDR2 is SNEGSKA (reference sequence). Losses at the gene ends were 3 bases for V and 3 bases for J; bases not matched to a gene: 4. This CDR3 contains 14 residues. In DNA, the CDR3 is TGCAGTGCTAGGGTGACAGGGCCTAATGAAAAACTGTTTTTT. Amino acid sequence: CSARVTGPNEKLFF.

In this sample, this clonotype turned up many times. J is TRBJ2-2 and V is TRBV6-1; D may match TRBD1 or TRBD2 (5 bases each). Germline lookup yields CDR1 MNHNS and CDR2 SASEGT. The CDR3 loop spans 14 amino acids. The V gene lost 1 base and the J gene lost 3 bases, with 6 bases spanning the gap. Here the CDR3 DNA reads TGTGCCAGCAGTGAAGTGGGGGACACCGGGGAGCTGTTTTTT. Its translation: CASSEVGDTGELFF.

CDR3 loop: CASSQVSGSLGANVLTF. DNA of the CDR3: TGCGCCAGCAGCCAAGTTTCAGGATCGCTTGGGGCCAACGTCCTGACTTTC. The chain links TRBV4-3 to TRBJ2-6; D call uncertain. The CDR3 consists of 17 residues. CDR1 is LGHNA, CDR2 YSLEER, per germline. Trimming took 1 base from V and 3 from J, leaving 13 bases between them.

This clonotype occurred many times. This chain uses TRBV6-2 or TRBV6-3 with TRBJ1-2, with D hard to call. CDR1 is MNHEY and CDR2 is SVGEGT in the germline V gene. The CDR3 length is 11 residues. Trimming shortened V by 5 bases and J by 7 bases, and 8 bases separated the two germline ends. The CDR3 sequence is CASSENSGYTF. CDR3 bases: TGTGCCAGCAGTGAAAACAGTGGCTACACCTTC.